This T cell receptor (beta chain) was profiled in a study of PD-1 blockade in mismatch repair-deficient tumors. Only in-frame clones appear in the TCRdb table, and some are missing; sequencing was by immunoSEQ multiplex PCR. The sample lists around 100,000 clones; roughly 80% were seen once. This clone has more than one count but fewer than ten. This CDR3 has 15 residues. Per germline, CDR1 LGHNA and CDR2 YSLEER. J gave up 6 bases and V 0 bases, and 6 bases lay outside the gene matches. The source is an adult with mismatch repair-deficient cancer. The chain employs TRBV4-3 and TRBJ2-7, with TRBD1 matching over 9 bases. The starting material was peripheral blood, obtained 60 weeks after starting pembrolizumab. CDR3 in DNA: TGCGCCAGCAGCCAAGACCCGGGACAGGGTACCGAGCAGTACTTC. Translation: CASSQDPGQGTEQYF.